At least ten counts were recorded for the clone carrying this TCR beta chain. The antigen remains undetermined. These data come from a study of beta chain bispecific antibodies for T cell cancers. Study details: Jurkat cells expressed TRBV12-3; HPB-ALL cells expressed TRBV5-5. General observations from the study: An anti-TRBV5-5 antibody cross-reacts with the highly similar TRBV5-6. In these mixed samples, most targeted TRBV reads derived from the leukemia cell line.

Blood mononuclear cells were expanded for 3 days using either OKT3 anti-CD3 antibody or CD3/CD28 beads. Cocultures held 5 x 10^4 or so normal T cells, 5 x 10^4 or so targets, and bispecific antibody. Clonotype quantities came from unique molecular identifier barcode counts. TCRdb recomputed calls from the 5' RACE reads with MiXCR, one row per CDR3 protein. The repertoire consists of just over 20,000 distinct CDR3 sequences, with over 2.5% occurring once and the leading ten covering roughly 29%. V lost 5 bases to trimming and J lost 2 bases; unmatched junction nucleotides: 1. Germline V CDR1 and CDR2: MNHEY, SVGAGI. The CDR3 sequence is 13 residues long.

The receptor was isolated from a human donor in good health. Some clones in this sample may be carry-over from other donors' samples. Material for sequencing was healthy donor T cells cultured with leukemia cells. This sequence joins TRBV6-5 and TRBJ1-2, with 8 bases aligning to TRBD1. The CDR3 is CASSDRGNYGYTF. The CDR3 nucleotides read TGTGCCAGCAGTGACAGGGGAAACTATGGCTACACCTTC.